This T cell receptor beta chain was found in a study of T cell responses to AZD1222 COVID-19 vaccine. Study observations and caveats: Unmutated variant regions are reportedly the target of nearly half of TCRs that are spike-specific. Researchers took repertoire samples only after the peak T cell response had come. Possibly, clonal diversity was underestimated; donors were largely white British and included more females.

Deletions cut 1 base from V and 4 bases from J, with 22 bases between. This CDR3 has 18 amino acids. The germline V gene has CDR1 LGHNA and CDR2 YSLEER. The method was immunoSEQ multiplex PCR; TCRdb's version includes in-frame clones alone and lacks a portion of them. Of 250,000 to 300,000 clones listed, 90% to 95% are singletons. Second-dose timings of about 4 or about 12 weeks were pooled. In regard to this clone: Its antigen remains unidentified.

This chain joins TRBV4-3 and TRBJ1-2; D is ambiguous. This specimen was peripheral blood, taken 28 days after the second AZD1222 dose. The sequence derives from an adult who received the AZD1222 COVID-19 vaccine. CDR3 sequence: CASSQGAARWEDVYGYTF. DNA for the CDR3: TGCGCCAGCAGCCAAGGGGCAGCCCGGTGGGAGGACGTCTATGGCTACACCTTC.